Presented here are 19 T cell receptor beta chains from one specimen sequenced in a study of OX40 agonist ivuxolimab in advanced cancers. Produced via immunoSEQ multiplex PCR; TCRdb's table is partial and in-frame only. The table records 44,000 or so clones, over 75% of them present only once. The specimen comprised CD4+ or CD8+ T cells sorted from blood, sampled in a trial of the OX40 agonist ivuxolimab. All receptors come from an adult with an advanced solid tumor such as melanoma, head and neck, liver or kidney cancer.

This clone came up a few times. The chain recombines TRBV7-2 with TRBJ2-7, with a weak D call TRBD2 (6 bases). Trimming cost V 5 bases and J 5 bases, with 19 bases left between them. Germline CDR1 and CDR2: SGHTA and FQGNSA. The CDR3 covers 15 residues. The chain's CDR3 is CASSPLTSLLHEQYF. The CDR3 region has the DNA TGTGCCAGCAGCCCTCTCACTAGCTTGTTACACGAGCAGTACTTC.

The V and J genes are TRBV19 and TRBJ1-1; the match to TRBD1 covers 9 bases. CDR3 length: 15 residues. Germline V gene sequence: CDR1 LNHDA, CDR2 SQIVND (reference sequence). Trimming removed 5 bases from V and 3 bases from J; junction bases left unmatched: 7. CDR3 protein: CASSPQGARYTEAFF. The CDR3 nucleotides are TGTGCCAGTAGTCCACAGGGGGCTAGGTACACTGAAGCTTTCTTT. Full variable domain (missing parts from reference TRBV19 and TRBJ1-1): DGGITQSPKYLFRKEGQNVTLSCEQNLNHDAMYWYRQDPGQGLRLIYYSQIVNDFQKGDIAEGYSVSREKKESFPLTVTSAQKNPTAFYLCASSPQGARYTEAFFGQGTRLTVV.

The J gene is TRBJ2-2, the V gene TRBV7-2; D is possibly TRBD1 (8 bases). The CDR3 has 16 amino acids. Germline values: CDR1 SGHTA, CDR2 FQGNSA. Trimming removed 5 bases at V and 4 bases at J, with 17 bases between. Here the CDR3 DNA reads TGTGCCAGCAGCGTAAACAGGGGGGGAAGCACCGGGGAGCTGTTTTTT. Protein: CASSVNRGGSTGELFF.

V gene TRBV6-1 combines with J gene TRBJ2-7, with D tentatively TRBD1 (6 bases). The CDR3 consists of 13 residues. Trimming took off 6 bases at V and 4 bases at J, with 13 bases between the two ends. Germline V gene sequence: CDR1 MNHNS, CDR2 SASEGT. The CDR3 DNA reads as TGTGCCAGCAGCGGGCAGGGGTATTACGAGCAGTACTTC. Translated, it gives CASSGQGYYEQYF.

The chain combines TRBV15 with TRBJ2-2, with 8 nucleotides matching TRBD1. Germline V gives CDR1 LNHNV, CDR2 YYDKDF (reference sequence). This CDR3 has 16 residues. The junction had 5 bases not matched to a gene; V was cut back by 5 bases and J by 0 bases. CDR3 region: CATSVGQGSNTGELFF. The CDR3 region has the DNA TGTGCCACCAGCGTAGGACAGGGTTCGAACACCGGGGAGCTGTTTTTT.

V and J are TRBV11-3 and TRBJ2-5; TRBD1 or TRBD2 may be the D gene (5 bases each). V was pared by 3 bases and J by 1 base, with 9 bases between. This CDR3 is 14 amino acids long. Germline loops: CDR1 SGHNT, CDR2 YENEEA. DNA of the CDR3: TGTGCCAGCAGCTTCGCCGGGGCCCAAGAGACCCAGTACTTC. Amino acids: CASSFAGAQETQYF.

Here the CDR3 DNA reads TGCGCCAGCAGCTTGGCTAGCGGGAGGGCCAACCTACGCACAGATACGCAGTATTTT. This translates into CASSLASGRANLRTDTQYF. The chain carries TRBV5-1 and TRBJ2-3; 12 bases line up with TRBD2. There are 19 residues in the CDR3. Germline V CDR1 and CDR2: SGHRS, YFSETQ. The junction had 9 bases not matched to a gene; V was cut back by 0 bases and J by 1 base. The full variable domain, with the rest looked up from reference TRBV5-1 and TRBJ2-3, is KAGVTQTPRYLIKTRGQQVTLSCSPISGHRSVSWYQQTPGQGLQFLFEYFSETQRNKGNFPGRFSGRQFSNSRSEMNVSTLELGDSALYLCASSLASGRANLRTDTQYFGPGTRLTVL.

The rearrangement uses TRBV4-1 and TRBJ2-7; 9 bases map to TRBD1. Germline lookup yields CDR1 MGHRA and CDR2 YSYEKL. V shed 4 bases and J 3 bases; nucleotides not matched to a gene: 7. This CDR3 is built from 15 residues. CDR3 bases: TGCGCCAGCAGCCCCCAGGACAGGGGAGTCTACGAGCAGTACTTC. It encodes CASSPQDRGVYEQYF.

The chain has TRBV11-2 and TRBJ2-1; TRBD2 aligns across 11 bases. Germline-derived CDR1 and CDR2 are SGHAT and FQNNGV. Trimming cost V 8 bases and J 9 bases; bases outside gene matches: 12. The CDR3 sequence is 15 residues long. DNA for the CDR3: TGTGCCAGCGGTATAATAGCGGGAGGGCCGTTTGAGCAGTTCTTC. Its protein product is CASGIIAGGPFEQFF.

This clone ranks as medium-sized (0.01 to 0.1%). This sequence joins TRBV29-1 and TRBJ1-1, with D possibly matching TRBD1 (6 bases). V was pared by 2 bases and J by 8 bases, with 15 bases between. CDR1 and CDR2 (germline): SQVTM, ANQGSEA. There are 13 residues in the CDR3. CDR3 nucleotides: TGCAGCGTTGAAATGCGACAGGTACTAGAAGCTTTCTTT. It specifies CSVEMRQVLEAFF. Full variable domain (remainder filled in from reference TRBV29-1 and TRBJ1-1): SAVISQKPSRDICQRGTSLTIQCQVDSQVTMMFWYRQQPGQSLTLIATANQGSEATYESGFVIDKFPISRPNLTFSTLTVSNMSPEDSSIYLCSVEMRQVLEAFFGQGTRLTVV.

V and J are TRBV12-5 and TRBJ1-5; D gene uncertain. V gave up 3 bases and J gave up 2 bases, with 8 bases separating them. There are 14 residues in the CDR3. Germline V gives CDR1 LGHNT, CDR2 FRNRAP. CDR3 region: CASGLPGGNQPQHF. As DNA, the CDR3 is TGTGCTAGTGGTTTACCGGGAGGCAATCAGCCCCAGCATTTT.

The CDR3 nucleotides read TGTGCCAGCAGGGAAAGAGGGGGACGAGGCTATGGCTACACCTTC. It codes for CASRERGGRGYGYTF. The chain carries TRBV6-1 and TRBJ1-2; possibly TRBD1 for D (6 bases). CDR1 is MNHNS, CDR2 SASEGT, per germline. Trimming left V 6 bases short and J 4 bases short, with 18 bases between. The CDR3 loop spans 15 amino acids.

V usage is TRBV18 and J usage is TRBJ1-2; weak D call: TRBD1 (5 bases). Germline loops: CDR1 KGHSH, CDR2 LQKENI. Trimming pared 4 bases from V and 4 bases from J, leaving 28 bases between. The CDR3 has 19 amino acids. CDR3 sequence reads: CASSLLVGPGDGVSYGYTF. CDR3 sequence (DNA): TGTGCCAGCTCACTTCTCGTGGGGCCCGGGGACGGCGTGTCCTATGGCTACACCTTC.

This clone was found a few times. The gene calls are TRBV11-3 and TRBJ1-3; tentative D call: TRBD1 (6 bases). The V and J ends lost 1 base and 2 bases respectively, with 12 bases between them. Germline CDR1 is SGHNT and CDR2 is YENEEA. This CDR3 has 16 amino acids. The CDR3 DNA is TGTGCCAGCAGCTTAGCGGACAGCTTGGCTGGAAACACCATATATTTT. As protein: CASSLADSLAGNTIYF.

The chain uses TRBV7-2 and TRBJ2-1, with D possibly matching TRBD2 (6 bases). The CDR3 has 16 amino acids. Germline V gives CDR1 SGHTA, CDR2 FQGNSA. The V end lost 4 bases, the J end lost 0 bases, and 13 bases lay between the germline ends. CDR3 sequence reads: CASSSSLAASYNEQFF. Here the CDR3 DNA reads TGTGCCAGCAGCTCGTCATTAGCGGCCTCCTACAATGAGCAGTTCTTC.

The V call is TRBV27, the J call TRBJ1-6; tentative D call: TRBD1 (6 bases). CDR3 size: 16 residues. With 0 bases removed from V and 6 bases from J, the gap between germline ends came to 12 bases. The germline V gene encodes CDR1 MNHEY and CDR2 SMNVEV (reference sequence). The CDR3 region has the DNA TGTGCCAGCAGTTTATCCGTTACAGGGACTAATTCACCCCTCCACTTT. Encoded protein: CASSLSVTGTNSPLHF.

The V gene is TRBV28, the J gene TRBJ2-1; 7 positions agree with TRBD2. This CDR3 spans 14 amino acids. The germline V gene has CDR1 MDHEN and CDR2 SYDVKM. V lost 4 bases, J lost 6 bases, and 6 bases stayed unmatched. Written as DNA, the CDR3 is TGTGCCAGCAGTTCCGCGGGAGCCCGCAATGAGCAGTTCTTC. Protein product: CASSSAGARNEQFF.

This clone was observed a few times. This sequence joins TRBV10-2 and TRBJ1-4; D gene ambiguous. Germline V CDR1 and CDR2: WSHSY, SAAADI. This CDR3 has 19 residues. The ends were cut back, 4 bases at V and 5 bases at J, with 26 bases in the middle. The CDR3, as DNA: TGCGCCAGCAGTGGGTCCCACTTGTTGCCGCCCCGGGAAAATGAAAAACTGTTTTTT. Translation gives CASSGSHLLPPRENEKLFF.

The genes are TRBV5-4 and TRBJ2-7; the match to TRBD1 covers 9 bases. Unmatched junction bases numbered 7, after V lost 4 bases and J lost 2 bases. The CDR3 loop spans 15 amino acids. Germline CDR1 reads SGHNT; CDR2 reads YYREEE (reference sequence). The CDR3 DNA is TGTGCCAGCAGCCAAGAACGGACAGGGGCCTACGAGCAGTACTTC. This codes for CASSQERTGAYEQYF.